The 14 T cell receptor beta chains listed next were all sequenced from one sample in a study of monozygotic twins with inflammatory bowel disease. TCRdb reanalyzed the 5' RACE reads and collapses them to one entry per CDR3 protein, without DNA. The sample holds 350,000 to 500,000 distinct CDR3 sequences. The sequenced sample consisted of blood. All receptors derive from a human donor with ulcerative colitis or Crohn's disease, or a healthy co-twin of an affected twin (not recorded which).

The chain carries TRBV20-1 and TRBJ2-7; TCRdb selects TRBD1, and the lack of DNA leaves this call unchecked. CDR1 is DFQATT, CDR2 SNEGSKA, per germline (reference sequence). The CDR3 is 13 residues long. The CDR3 sequence: CSARESRSYEQYF.

The rearrangement links TRBV20-1 to TRBJ2-3; the TCRdb call, TRBD2, lacks DNA for checking. This CDR3 region has 18 residues. Looked up from germline, CDR1 is DFQATT and CDR2 is SNEGSKA (reference sequence). The CDR3 protein is CSAMGTSGSILRTDTQYF.

The gene calls are TRBV5-1 and TRBJ2-7. The germline gives CDR1 SGHRS, CDR2 YFSETQ. This CDR3 has 11 amino acids. The CDR3 here is CASSFDTNLYF.

The chain employs TRBV20-1 and TRBJ2-7; lacking DNA, the TRBD1 call made by TCRdb goes unchecked. There are 13 residues in the CDR3. Per germline, CDR1 DFQATT and CDR2 SNEGSKA (reference sequence). CDR3 protein: CSAAPGLLVEQYF.

The gene calls are TRBV7-2 and TRBJ1-4. The CDR3 contains 16 residues. Germline V gives CDR1 SGHTA, CDR2 FQGNSA. CDR3 in amino acids: CASSLALVASNEKLFF.

The genes are TRBV12-3 or TRBV12-4 and TRBJ2-2; TCRdb reports TRBD1, a call that lacks DNA to check it against. The CDR3 length is 13 residues. CDR3 sequence reads: CASRDRNTGELFF.

The V call is TRBV7-9, the J call TRBJ2-1. Germline loops: CDR1 SEHNR, CDR2 FQNEAQ (reference sequence). The CDR3 contains 15 residues. CDR3 region: CASSTEKTSYNEQFF.

The gene calls are TRBV10-3 and TRBJ2-7; TCRdb's assignment of TRBD1 cannot be checked, as there is no DNA. The germline V gene encodes CDR1 ENHRY and CDR2 SYGVKD. The CDR3 has 11 residues. The CDR3: CAISESGDPYF.

The chain employs TRBV27 and TRBJ1-3. Germline loops: CDR1 MNHEY, CDR2 SMNVEV (reference sequence). The CDR3 loop spans 15 amino acids. This CDR3 reads CASSKLGPSGNTIYF.

The CDR3: CASRSYSLSSGNTIYF. The chain uses TRBV28 and TRBJ1-3. This CDR3 region has 16 residues. CDR1 and CDR2 from the germline V gene are MDHEN and SYDVKM.

The chain uses TRBV5-1 and TRBJ1-5. This CDR3 spans 15 amino acids. Per germline, CDR1 SGHRS and CDR2 YFSETQ. The CDR3 loop is CASSLGGLPNQPQHF.

This chain uses TRBV7-2 with TRBJ2-3; TCRdb returns TRBD1, unconfirmable since there is no DNA. The CDR3 spans 16 residues. From germline, CDR1 is SGHTA and CDR2 FQGNSA. CDR3 residues: CASSPGQARSTDTQYF.

The chain carries TRBV5-1 and TRBJ1-1. The CDR3 sequence is 15 residues long. The germline gives CDR1 SGHRS, CDR2 YFSETQ. The CDR3 reads CASSAPDKGNTEAFF.

The chain has TRBV7-2 and TRBJ2-1; the TCRdb D gene call, TRBD2, has no DNA to confirm it. The CDR3 runs 15 residues. Germline CDR1 reads SGHTA; CDR2 reads FQGNSA. The CDR3 sequence: CASSLEARSYNEQFF.